These 28 T cell receptor beta chains were sequenced from one sample in a study of blood T cell repertoires in COVID-19. Repertoires were generated with immunoSEQ multiplex PCR, while TCRdb's copy carries only in-frame clones and drops some. The sample consists of about 360,000 clones, around 83% of them appearing once. Sample: peripheral blood. These receptors all come from a man aged 25 to 40 with active or convalescent COVID-19.

This chain joins TRBV5-1 and TRBJ1-2; possibly TRBD1 for D (5 bases). Germline CDR1 is SGHRS and CDR2 is YFSETQ. CDR3 size: 15 residues. Trimming removed 1 base from V and 10 bases from J, with 20 bases in between. The CDR3 protein is CASSLSAKVGDFYTF. The CDR3 DNA is TGCGCCAGCAGCTTGTCCGCAAAGGTTGGGGACTTCTACACCTTC. Looking up the rest from reference TRBV5-1 and TRBJ1-2 gives the full variable domain: KAGVTQTPRYLIKTRGQQVTLSCSPISGHRSVSWYQQTPGQGLQFLFEYFSETQRNKGNFPGRFSGRQFSNSRSEMNVSTLELGDSALYLCASSLSAKVGDFYTFGSGTRLTVV.

This chain uses TRBV20-1 with TRBJ2-2; D gene uncertain. CDR1 is DFQATT, CDR2 SNEGSKA, per germline (reference sequence). The CDR3 is made up of 11 amino acids. V was clipped by 6 bases and J by 6 bases, with 8 bases between them. The chain's CDR3 is CSAMRPGELFF. CDR3 DNA sequence: TGCAGTGCAATGAGGCCCGGGGAGCTGTTTTTT.

The chain is built from TRBV28 and TRBJ2-1, with D perhaps matching TRBD1 (6 bases). CDR3 size: 17 residues. CDR1 is MDHEN, CDR2 SYDVKM, per germline. V was trimmed by 6 bases and J by 5 bases, leaving 23 bases between them. The DNA of the CDR3 is TGTGCCAGCAGCCCTTTAGGACACAGGGATGAAGACAATGAGCAGTTCTTC. It specifies CASSPLGHRDEDNEQFF.

CDR3: CASSGEIGTPLRAFSGNTIYF. The CDR3 DNA reads TGTGCCAGCAGCGGAGAGATCGGGACACCTCTTAGGGCCTTCTCTGGAAACACCATATATTTT. The rearrangement uses TRBV13 and TRBJ1-3, with D possibly TRBD1 on 6 matching bases. V was shortened by 5 bases and J by 0 bases, with 29 bases between the two germline ends. CDR1 and CDR2 (germline): PRHDT, FYEKMQ (reference sequence). The CDR3 is 21 amino acids.

V is TRBV9 and J is TRBJ2-7; 9 nucleotides align to TRBD2. Germline lookup yields CDR1 SGDLS and CDR2 YYNGEE. The CDR3 contains 15 residues. V dropped 0 bases and J dropped 3; count of bases not matched to a gene: 4. The CDR3 nucleotides read TGTGCCAGCAGCGTAGAGTTAGCGGGAGTCTACGAGCAGTACTTC. This translates into CASSVELAGVYEQYF.

This clone was picked up one time. The CDR3 sequence is CASSLGRDSPLHF. The DNA for the CDR3 is TGTGCCAGCAGCTTGGGCAGGGATTCACCCCTCCACTTT. The genes are TRBV5-5 and TRBJ1-6, with TRBD1 as a possible D gene (5 bases). The CDR3 contains 13 residues. The V gene's germline CDR1 is SGHKS and CDR2 YYEKEE (reference sequence). V was trimmed by 0 bases and J by 8 bases, leaving 6 bases between them.

This chain joins TRBV5-6 and TRBJ2-7; TRBD1 matches at 9 bases. CDR1 and CDR2 from the germline V gene are SGHDT and YYEEEE. The CDR3 spans 14 residues. V was clipped by 5 bases and J by 5 bases; unmatched bases: 8. CDR3 DNA sequence: TGTGCCAGCAGTTCCGGGACAGGGCACCACGAGCAGTACTTC. It translates to CASSSGTGHHEQYF.

The chain combines TRBV7-9 with TRBJ2-1; 7 positions match TRBD1. Trimming removed 4 bases from V and 3 bases from J; junction bases left unmatched: 6. Germline V lookup: CDR1 SEHNR, CDR2 FQNEAQ (reference sequence). This CDR3 has 15 residues. CDR3 sequence: CASSYDREYYNEQFF. For the CDR3, the DNA is TGTGCCAGCAGCTATGACAGGGAGTACTACAATGAGCAGTTCTTC.

This chain joins TRBV20-1 and TRBJ1-1, with D unresolved. Germline CDR1 reads DFQATT; CDR2 reads SNEGSKA (reference sequence). Trimming removed 3 bases at V and 5 bases at J, with 13 bases between. The CDR3 consists of 13 residues. The CDR3 sequence: CSASRDSGTEAFF. For the CDR3, the DNA is TGCAGTGCTAGTCGGGATAGTGGGACTGAAGCTTTCTTT.

This rearrangement joins TRBV5-6 to TRBJ2-7, with TRBD1 identical over 8 bases. CDR1 SGHDT and CDR2 YYEEEE come from the germline V gene. V was pared by 0 bases and J by 3 bases, with 11 bases of the junction left unmatched. This CDR3 has 17 residues. The CDR3 DNA reads as TGTGCCAGCAGCTTGGACCCCCAGGGGGCGTTCGGCTACGAGCAGTACTTC. Protein sequence: CASSLDPQGAFGYEQYF. Looking up the rest from reference TRBV5-6 and TRBJ2-7 gives the full variable domain: DAGVTQSPTHLIKTRGQQVTLRCSPKSGHDTVSWYQQALGQGPQFIFQYYEEEERQRGNFPDRFSGHQFPNYSSELNVNALLLGDSALYLCASSLDPQGAFGYEQYFGPGTRLTVT.

The chain employs TRBV9 and TRBJ1-3; D uncertain. Germline assignment: CDR1 SGDLS and CDR2 YYNGEE. The V gene lost 3 bases and the J gene lost 2 bases, with 12 bases spanning the gap. This CDR3 spans 15 amino acids. In DNA form, the CDR3 reads TGTGCCAGCAGCGACTCCGGAGGGACTGGAAACACCATATATTTT. Its translation: CASSDSGGTGNTIYF. The variable domain in full, with the rest retrieved from reference TRBV9 and TRBJ1-3, is DSGVTQTPKHLITATGQRVTLRCSPRSGDLSVYWYQQSLDQGLQFLIQYYNGEERAKGNILERFSAQQFPDLHSELNLSSLELGDSALYFCASSDSGGTGNTIYFGEGSWLTVV.

The chain has TRBV4-1 and TRBJ2-1; 12 nucleotides align to TRBD2. The germline V gene has CDR1 MGHRA and CDR2 YSYEKL. V lost 1 base to trimming and J lost 8 bases; unmatched junction nucleotides: 6. The CDR3 has 16 amino acids. CDR3 sequence: CASSQVELAGGDEQFF. The CDR3 DNA is TGCGCCAGCAGCCAAGTCGAACTAGCGGGAGGAGATGAGCAGTTCTTC.

The V gene is TRBV28, the J gene TRBJ1-4, with D uncertain. The CDR3 covers 14 residues. The V gene's germline CDR1 is MDHEN and CDR2 SYDVKM. Trimming took 3 bases from V and 8 from J, leaving 13 bases between them. As DNA, the CDR3 is TGTGCCAGCAGTTTTAACAGCGGGAAGGAAAAACTGTTTTTT. It codes for CASSFNSGKEKLFF. Filled out from reference TRBV28 and TRBJ1-4, the complete variable domain reads DVKVTQSSRYLVKRTGEKVFLECVQDMDHENMFWYRQDPGLGLRLIYFSYDVKMKEKGDIPEGYSVSREKKERFSLILESASTNQTSMYLCASSFNSGKEKLFFGSGTQLSVL.

The gene calls are TRBV3-1 (or the pseudogene TRBV3-2) and TRBJ1-1; D remains ambiguous. The V and J ends lost 1 base and 5 bases respectively, with 11 bases between them. The V gene's germline CDR1 is LGHDT and CDR2 YNNKEL (reference sequence). CDR3 length: 14 residues. CDR3 DNA: TGTGCCAGCAGCCAAGGGTTCGGGGAGACTGAAGCTTTCTTT. Translation gives CASSQGFGETEAFF.

The genes are TRBV10-3 and TRBJ2-1; 10 bases are a match to TRBD2. J was trimmed by 0 bases and V by 2 bases; bases with no gene match: 10. The CDR3 totals 19 residues. Per germline, CDR1 ENHRY and CDR2 SYGVKD. This CDR3 is CAISESGTSAYSSYNEQFF. The CDR3 DNA reads as TGTGCCATCAGTGAGAGCGGGACTAGCGCATATAGCTCCTACAATGAGCAGTTCTTC.

CDR3 sequence: CASSPGTRQETQYF. The DNA of the CDR3 is TGTGCCAGCAGCCCCGGGACTAGGCAAGAGACCCAGTACTTC. This chain links TRBV7-2 with TRBJ2-5; 8 bases fit TRBD2. Germline V lookup: CDR1 SGHTA, CDR2 FQGNSA. The ends lost 5 bases at V and 2 bases at J; junction bases unmatched: 4. This CDR3 is built from 14 residues. The full variable domain, rest sourced from reference TRBV7-2 and TRBJ2-5, is GAGVSQSPSNKVTEKGKDVELRCDPISGHTALYWYRQSLGQGLEFLIYFQGNSAPDKSGLPSDRFSAERTGGSVSTLTIQRTQQEDSAVYLCASSPGTRQETQYFGPGTRLLVL.

Here the CDR3 DNA reads TGCAGCGCTCTACAGGCAGCTAACTATGGCTACACCTTC. This gives the protein CSALQAANYGYTF. The chain combines TRBV29-1 with TRBJ1-2; TRBD1 might be the D (5 bases). The CDR3 has 13 residues. CDR1 is SQVTM and CDR2 is ANQGSEA in the germline V gene. The V gene lost 7 bases and the J gene lost 0 bases, with 12 bases spanning the gap.

CDR3 protein: CASSLLPGNYGYTF. CDR3 coding DNA: TGCGCCAGCAGCCTGTTACCCGGGAACTATGGCTACACCTTC. V and J are TRBV5-1 and TRBJ1-2; D gene unclear. CDR1 and CDR2 (germline): SGHRS, YFSETQ. The CDR3 consists of 14 residues. The germline V and J ends were trimmed by 4 bases and 2 bases, with 12 bases remaining between them.

V is TRBV19 and J is TRBJ1-4; 8 nucleotides agree with TRBD1. Germline lookup yields CDR1 LNHDA and CDR2 SQIVND (reference sequence). The CDR3 runs to 13 residues. Unmatched junction bases numbered 5, after V lost 8 bases and J lost 6 bases. CDR3 loop: CASQDRVDEKLFF. CDR3 nucleotide sequence: TGTGCCAGTCAGGACAGGGTGGATGAAAAACTGTTTTTT.

The rearrangement links TRBV6-5 to TRBJ2-7; 8 bases line up with TRBD2. Trimming cost V 6 bases and J 2 bases; bases outside gene matches: 6. CDR1 MNHEY and CDR2 SVGAGI come from the germline V gene. The CDR3 runs 14 residues. CDR3 sequence (DNA): TGTGCCAGCAGAGGAGCGGGAGCCCCCTACGAGCAGTACTTC. Encoded protein: CASRGAGAPYEQYF.

The chain is built from TRBV7-9 and TRBJ1-2; D is undetermined. This CDR3 contains 14 residues. V was pared by 0 bases and J by 6 bases, with 11 bases between. In germline, CDR1 is SEHNR, CDR2 FQNEAQ (reference sequence). The CDR3 spells CASSLAVAVDGYTF. CDR3 nucleotides: TGTGCCAGCAGCTTAGCCGTGGCGGTGGATGGCTACACCTTC.

The chain combines TRBV5-5 with TRBJ1-2; weak D call: TRBD1 (5 bases). CDR1 is SGHKS and CDR2 is YYEKEE in the germline V gene (reference sequence). Deletions cut 3 bases from V and 2 bases from J, with 11 bases between. This CDR3 spans 14 amino acids. Here the CDR3 DNA reads TGTGCCAGCAGCTGGACAACAGAAAACTATGGCTACACCTTC. This translates into CASSWTTENYGYTF. Filled out from reference TRBV5-5 and TRBJ1-2, the complete variable domain reads DAGVTQSPTHLIKTRGQQVTLRCSPISGHKSVSWYQQVLGQGPQFIFQYYEKEERGRGNFPDRFSARQFPNYSSELNVNALLLGDSALYLCASSWTTENYGYTFGSGTRLTVV.

This clone was seen a few times. This chain links TRBV14 with TRBJ1-1; TRBD1 matches at 8 bases. CDR1 and CDR2 from the germline V gene are SGHDN and FVKESK. The trim removed 2 bases at V and 0 bases at J, leaving 11 bases unmatched. The CDR3 covers 18 residues. The CDR3 nucleotides read TGTGCCAGCAGCCAACGCCAGGGGGCTTGGATGATGAACACTGAAGCTTTCTTT. Protein: CASSQRQGAWMMNTEAFF.

V usage is TRBV4-3 and J usage is TRBJ2-3; 12 positions match TRBD2. Germline V CDR1 and CDR2: LGHNA, YSLEER. The CDR3 extends over 17 amino acids. V was pared by 4 bases and J by 1 base, with 6 bases of the junction left unmatched. The CDR3 DNA reads TGCGCCAGCAGCCCCCGGACTAGCGGGGAAGGCACAGATACGCAGTATTTT. Its protein product is CASSPRTSGEGTDTQYF.

The chain is built from TRBV7-9 and TRBJ2-2, with TRBD2 as a possible D gene (5 bases). This CDR3 contains 13 residues. The V end lost 3 bases, the J end lost 7 bases, and 9 bases lay between the germline ends. Germline assignment: CDR1 SEHNR and CDR2 FQNEAQ (reference sequence). CDR3 protein: CASSFGGNGELFF. CDR3 DNA: TGTGCCAGCAGCTTTGGAGGAAACGGGGAGCTGTTTTTT.

This chain connects TRBV4-3 to TRBJ2-1, with TRBD2 matching 14 bases. Trimming took 5 bases from V and 7 from J; bases not matched to a gene: 4. The germline gives CDR1 LGHNA, CDR2 YSLEER. CDR3 length equals 15 residues. CDR3 in DNA: TGCGCCAGCAGCAAGACTAGCGGGAGGGCGAATGAGCAGTTCTTC. It codes for CASSKTSGRANEQFF.

The J gene is TRBJ1-5, the V gene TRBV2, with TRBD1 identical over 9 bases. Trimming took 5 bases from V and 7 from J; bases not matched to a gene: 6. Germline V gene lookup returns CDR1 SNHLY and CDR2 FYNNEI. The CDR3 has 14 residues. As DNA, the CDR3 is TGTGCCAGCAGTCGGGACAGGGAGGACCAGCCCCAGCATTTT. Translated: CASSRDREDQPQHF.

This clone showed up just a few times. The genes are TRBV4-3 and TRBJ2-1; 9 bases align to TRBD1. After removal of 1 base from V and 8 bases from J, the junction contained 3 bases not matched to a gene. Germline V gives CDR1 LGHNA, CDR2 YSLEER. The CDR3 is 14 amino acids. The CDR3 DNA follows: TGCGCCAGCAGCCAAGGACAGGGGGGCGATGAGCAGTTCTTC. Translated: CASSQGQGGDEQFF.